This TCR beta chain was captured by sequencing in a study of vaccination and CD4 T cells after COVID-19. Study information: Control wells got either CEFX epitopes, HIV-1 Nef peptides, or no peptide at all. Study results and caveats: For SARS-CoV-2-reactive clonotypes, the median went from approximately 21 to 38, a nonsignificant increase. Of the reactive clones in convalescent patients, a median around 90% showed up only post-vaccination.

About this clonotype itself: What it recognizes is unknown.

The Oncomine TCR Beta short-read assay was applied to DNA of cultured CD4+ T cells. TCRdb re-derived calls from the PCR reads in MiXCR, one entry per CDR3 protein. The sample lists about 14,000 distinct CDR3 sequences, about 59% seen once, with 6.5% to 9% in the top ten. Germline values: CDR1 DFQATT, CDR2 SNEGSKA (reference sequence). V dropped 1 base and J dropped 3 bases, with 18 bases sitting between them. This CDR3 contains 16 residues. The sample's treatment: roughly 10-day PBMC culture with coronavirus spike peptide pools or control peptides (ViraFEST assay). PBMCs were cultured at around 2 million per well with roughly 9.9 IU/ml IL-2 and 9.5 to 10 ug/ml peptide pools.

The sequencing sample was made of CD4+ T cells from blood, cultured in vitro. The gene calls are TRBV20-1 and TRBJ1-2, with a weak D call TRBD1 (5 bases). The receptor was derived from a human donor who had recovered from COVID-19. CDR3 region: CSARVYYRMGDYGYTF. Here the CDR3 DNA reads TGCAGTGCTAGAGTTTATTATCGGATGGGGGACTATGGCTACACCTTC.